One and the same sample provided the 23 T cell receptor beta chains below, sequenced in a study of Ad26.COV2.S vaccination and SARS-CoV-2 variants. Sequenced by immunoSEQ multiplex PCR; TCRdb stores in-frame clones only, minus some. Of about 480,000 clones listed, around 88% were seen once; the top ten hold over 10%. The treatment is: some 20 received Ad26.COV2.S at low or high dose, single or two shots; a few received placebo; per-sample allocation not given. All samples were drawn on day 63, counting from the first vaccine or placebo injection. This sample comprised peripheral blood, obtained in a trial of Ad26.COV2.S vaccine versus placebo. Source of these receptors: a person between 18 and 65 years old who received the Ad26.COV2.S COVID-19 vaccine or a placebo.

The V gene is TRBV7-3, the J gene TRBJ2-2; 8 bases line up with TRBD1. The CDR3 sequence is 16 residues long. Per the germline V gene, CDR1 is SGHTA and CDR2 is FQGTGA. With 5 bases clipped from V and 5 bases from J, the junction kept 10 bases outside the gene matches. CDR3 nucleotides: TGTGCCAGCAGCCGAATCGGACAGGGCCCAACCGGGGAGCTGTTTTTT. As protein: CASSRIGQGPTGELFF.

The chain joins TRBV7-9 to TRBJ2-7; 9 nucleotides match TRBD1. This CDR3 region has 16 residues. CDR1 and CDR2 (germline): SEHNR, FQNEAQ (reference sequence). V was clipped by 5 bases and J by 6 bases; unmatched bases: 14. CDR3 sequence reads: CASSPQRGPGQGEQYF. CDR3 nucleotide sequence: TGTGCCAGCAGCCCCCAACGAGGACCGGGACAGGGCGAGCAGTACTTC.

The chain joins TRBV18 to TRBJ1-2; a possible D gene is TRBD1 (6 bases). V was trimmed by 2 bases and J by 1 base, leaving 11 bases between them. Germline assignment: CDR1 KGHSH and CDR2 LQKENI. The CDR3 loop spans 15 amino acids. CDR3 coding DNA: TGTGCCAGCTCACCAGGGACACAGGATAACTATGGCTACACCTTC. It encodes CASSPGTQDNYGYTF.

The gene calls are TRBV30 and TRBJ2-1; TRBD2 aligns across 13 bases. The germline V gene has CDR1 GTSNPN and CDR2 SVGIG (reference sequence). The ends lost 2 bases at V and 4 bases at J; junction bases unmatched: 2. The CDR3 has 15 amino acids. The CDR3 DNA reads as TGTGCCTGGAGTCGACTAGCGGGAGGTTACAATGAGCAGTTCTTC. Translated, it gives CAWSRLAGGYNEQFF.

In its sample, this clone was seen once. The CDR3 is CASSIDGYEQYF. CDR3 DNA: TGTGCCAGTAGTATAGACGGCTACGAGCAGTACTTC. The chain carries TRBV19 and TRBJ2-7; D ambiguous. This CDR3 has 12 amino acids. V lost 0 bases to trimming and J lost 3 bases, with 3 bases between them. CDR1 and CDR2 from the germline V gene are LNHDA and SQIVND (reference sequence).

This sequence joins TRBV28 and TRBJ2-4, with 11 positions matching TRBD1. CDR1 is MDHEN and CDR2 is SYDVKM in the germline V gene. The CDR3 totals 16 residues. Trimming took 4 bases from V and 4 from J; bases not matched to a gene: 6. The CDR3 nucleotides are TGTGCCAGCAGTTCTAACCGGGACAGGGGGAAAAACATTCAGTACTTC. This sequence encodes CASSSNRDRGKNIQYF.

The chain combines TRBV6-5 with TRBJ1-3, with a possible D match to TRBD1 (5 bases). Germline CDR1 and CDR2: MNHEY and SVGAGI. The CDR3 totals 14 residues. Trimming pared 5 bases from V and 4 bases from J, leaving 12 bases between. CDR3 in amino acids: CASSPQGEGNTIYF. CDR3 in DNA: TGTGCCAGCAGTCCCCAGGGCGAGGGAAACACCATATATTTT.

The genes are TRBV6-6 and TRBJ1-5, with D perhaps TRBD1 (5 bases). This CDR3 region has 12 residues. The germline CDR1 and CDR2 sequences are MNHNY and SVGAGI (reference sequence). V was trimmed by 11 bases and J by 3 bases, leaving 11 bases between them. CDR3 bases: TGTGCCTGCCGGGGGGTCAATCAGCCCCAGCATTTT. Encoded protein: CACRGVNQPQHF.

V is TRBV12-3 or TRBV12-4 and J is TRBJ1-5; 8 bases are a match to TRBD1. After removal of 6 bases from V and 6 bases from J, the junction contained 4 bases not matched to a gene. The CDR3 runs 13 residues. In nucleotides, the CDR3 is TGTGCCAGCAGCCAGGGGGCAGGTCAGCCCCAGCATTTT. This translates into CASSQGAGQPQHF.

The rearrangement uses TRBV29-1 and TRBJ1-1; a weak D match, TRBD1 (6 bases). The CDR3 consists of 13 residues. CDR1 SQVTM and CDR2 ANQGSEA come from the germline V gene. V shed 6 bases and J shed 4 bases, with 15 bases lying between them. CDR3 sequence reads: CSVGGQTGTEAFF. The CDR3 DNA follows: TGCAGCGTGGGGGGACAAACTGGCACTGAAGCTTTCTTT.

V usage is TRBV30 and J usage is TRBJ2-1; D remains unclear. The germline V gene has CDR1 GTSNPN and CDR2 SVGIG (reference sequence). Deletions cut 3 bases from V and 8 bases from J, with 11 bases between. This CDR3 is built from 12 residues. CDR3 sequence reads: CAWSGKVDEQFF. DNA for the CDR3: TGTGCCTGGAGCGGAAAGGTGGATGAGCAGTTCTTC.

The chain is built from TRBV7-8 and TRBJ2-7; 8 bases match TRBD1. The V gene's germline CDR1 is SGHVS and CDR2 FQNEAQ. This CDR3 contains 15 residues. With V trimmed by 5 bases and J by 4 bases, 10 bases remained unmatched. The CDR3 loop is CASSLTDRDGYEQYF. The CDR3 region has the DNA TGTGCCAGCAGCCTTACGGACAGGGATGGGTACGAGCAGTACTTC.

This chain joins TRBV27 and TRBJ2-3; no clear D gene. The length of the CDR3 is 14 residues. Trimming removed 0 bases from V and 3 bases from J, with 7 bases in between. Germline V gene lookup returns CDR1 MNHEY and CDR2 SMNVEV (reference sequence). This CDR3 is CASSLSATTDTQYF. Written as DNA, the CDR3 is TGTGCCAGCAGTTTATCGGCCACTACAGATACGCAGTATTTT.

This chain uses TRBV28 with TRBJ1-5; unclear D gene. CDR1 is MDHEN and CDR2 is SYDVKM in the germline V gene. Trimming shortened V by 6 bases and J by 4 bases, and 10 bases separated the two germline ends. The CDR3 runs to 13 residues. The CDR3 loop is CASSSLQNQPQHF. CDR3 DNA sequence: TGTGCCAGCAGCTCGCTCCAAAATCAGCCCCAGCATTTT.

This clone is a singleton in its sample. J is TRBJ2-1 and V is TRBV12-3 or TRBV12-4, with unresolved D. CDR3 size: 12 residues. The germline V and J ends were trimmed by 3 bases and 4 bases, with 4 bases remaining between them. The CDR3 protein is CASSFRYNEQFF. The CDR3 DNA is TGTGCCAGCAGTTTCAGATACAATGAGCAGTTCTTC.

The chain recombines TRBV28 with TRBJ2-3; D not certain. V was shortened by 1 base and J by 0 bases, with 11 bases between the two germline ends. Looked up from germline, CDR1 is MDHEN and CDR2 is SYDVKM. There are 16 residues in the CDR3. In DNA, the CDR3 is TGTGCCAGCAGTTTATTTCCGGGCACTAGCACAGATACGCAGTATTTT. It codes for CASSLFPGTSTDTQYF.

The J gene is TRBJ1-2, the V gene TRBV2; tentatively, D is TRBD1 (5 bases). The CDR3 loop spans 16 amino acids. In germline, CDR1 is SNHLY, CDR2 FYNNEI. V lost 7 bases to trimming and J lost 4 bases, with 22 bases between them. CDR3 protein: CASIRETGPDLYGYTF. In nucleotides, the CDR3 is TGTGCCAGCATTCGAGAAACAGGCCCTGACCTCTATGGCTACACCTTC.

About this clone: Different DNA sequences within this sample yield the same CDR3. This chain joins TRBV27 and TRBJ2-7; D remains unclear. CDR1 and CDR2 from the germline V gene are MNHEY and SMNVEV (reference sequence). V was cut by 0 bases and J by 3 bases, with 3 bases left in between. The CDR3 totals 12 residues. Here the CDR3 DNA reads TGTGCCAGCAGTTTATCTGGCTACGAGCAGTACTTC. Residues: CASSLSGYEQYF.

The V call is TRBV7-8, the J call TRBJ2-3; tentative D call: TRBD2 (6 bases). V lost 3 bases to trimming and J lost 2 bases, with 27 bases between them. Germline loops: CDR1 SGHVS, CDR2 FQNEAQ. The CDR3 is 20 amino acids. The CDR3 loop reads CASSFPPFIRRGTYTDTQYF. CDR3 sequence (DNA): TGTGCCAGCAGCTTTCCCCCTTTCATTAGGCGGGGCACCTACACAGATACGCAGTATTTT. Drawing the rest from reference TRBV7-8 and TRBJ2-3, the complete variable domain is GAGVSQSPRYKVAKRGQDVALRCDPISGHVSLFWYQQALGQGPEFLTYFQNEAQLDKSGLPSDRFFAERPEGSVSTLKIQRTQQEDSAVYLCASSFPPFIRRGTYTDTQYFGPGTRLTVL.

This chain connects TRBV7-9 to TRBJ1-1; 7 positions match TRBD1. Looked up from germline, CDR1 is SEHNR and CDR2 is FQNEAQ (reference sequence). The CDR3 consists of 13 residues. V gave up 5 bases and J gave up 11 bases; unmatched junction bases: 11. Here the CDR3 reads CASSLNPTGQAFF. The DNA of the CDR3 is TGTGCCAGCAGCCTAAATCCGACAGGGCAGGCTTTCTTT.

This clone was seen a single time. The J gene is TRBJ2-1, the V gene TRBV6-1; D is undetermined. The ends were cut back, 2 bases at V and 8 bases at J, with 16 bases in the middle. Per germline, CDR1 MNHNS and CDR2 SASEGT. The CDR3 extends over 15 amino acids. For the CDR3, the DNA is TGTGCCAGCAGTGAAATGGGGTTGCTTCAGGATGAGCAGTTCTTC. It yields the protein CASSEMGLLQDEQFF.

This clone was recorded once. The chain couples TRBV28 to TRBJ1-5; 8 nucleotides match TRBD1. The CDR3 has 15 amino acids. The V gene's germline CDR1 is MDHEN and CDR2 SYDVKM. V shed 3 bases and J 9 bases; nucleotides not matched to a gene: 10. The CDR3 DNA is TGTGCCAGCAGTTTTGAAGACAGGGGCAGGCGGCCCCAGCATTTT. Protein sequence: CASSFEDRGRRPQHF. The full variable domain, completed using reference TRBV28 and TRBJ1-5, is DVKVTQSSRYLVKRTGEKVFLECVQDMDHENMFWYRQDPGLGLRLIYFSYDVKMKEKGDIPEGYSVSREKKERFSLILESASTNQTSMYLCASSFEDRGRRPQHFGDGTRLSIL.

V usage is TRBV11-2 and J usage is TRBJ2-7, with D maybe TRBD2 (6 bases). This CDR3 is built from 15 residues. V gave up 0 bases and J gave up 4 bases, with 13 bases separating them. Germline CDR1 and CDR2: SGHAT and FQNNGV. This chain's CDR3 is CASSLENSAGYEQYF. CDR3 DNA: TGTGCCAGCAGCTTAGAGAATAGCGCGGGGTACGAGCAGTACTTC.